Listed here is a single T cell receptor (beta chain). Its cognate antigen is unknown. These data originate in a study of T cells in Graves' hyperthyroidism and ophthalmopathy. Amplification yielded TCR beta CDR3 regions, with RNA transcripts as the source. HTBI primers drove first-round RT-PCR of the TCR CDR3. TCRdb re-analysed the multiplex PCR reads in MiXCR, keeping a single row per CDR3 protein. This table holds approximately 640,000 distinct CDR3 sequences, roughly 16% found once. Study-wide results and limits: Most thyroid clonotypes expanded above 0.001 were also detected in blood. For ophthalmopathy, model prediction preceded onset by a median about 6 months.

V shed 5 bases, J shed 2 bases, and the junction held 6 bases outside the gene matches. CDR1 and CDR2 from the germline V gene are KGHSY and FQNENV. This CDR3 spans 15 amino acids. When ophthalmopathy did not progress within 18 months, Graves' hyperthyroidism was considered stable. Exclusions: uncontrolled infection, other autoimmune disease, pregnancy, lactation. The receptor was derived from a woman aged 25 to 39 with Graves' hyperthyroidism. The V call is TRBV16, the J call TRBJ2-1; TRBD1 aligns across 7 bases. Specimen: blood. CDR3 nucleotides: TGTGCCAGCAGCGAAACAGGGGACCCCTACAATGAGCAGTTCTTC. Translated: CASSETGDPYNEQFF.